This TCR beta chain was found in a study of cytomegalovirus exposure and HLA in healthy donors. About the study: Around 180 million T cells yielded more than 95 million unique TCR beta sequences, as an earlier analysis found. Membership in the Caucasian-associated ancestry cluster was found for around 81% of fewer than 450 genotyped donors.

Study conclusions and caveats: Sequences of the TCR beta chain were said to predict the HLA-A and HLA-B alleles of most subjects accurately. A later analysis reportedly found fewer N-insertions in an Asian-associated ancestry cluster than the roughly 670-donor mean.

This clone appeared a few times. Its antigen remains unknown. This PCR relied on a set of 60 Vbeta primers and 13 Jbeta primers. Repertoires were generated with immunoSEQ multiplex PCR, while TCRdb's copy carries only in-frame clones and drops some. The data show more than 85,000 clones, around 86% seen once. The CDR3 has 15 amino acids. Between the trimmed V and J ends, which lost 1 base and 2 bases, there was a span of 8 bases. CDR1 and CDR2 from the germline V gene are SGHDN and FVKESK. The sample comprised PBMCs. The chain is built from TRBV14 and TRBJ2-2; possible D gene TRBD2, 5 bases. The receptor comes from a man in his forties in good health and CMV-seronegative. The CDR3 bases are TGTGCCAGCAGCCAAGTTCGGGGTAACACCGGGGAGCTGTTTTTT. It encodes CASSQVRGNTGELFF.